This T cell receptor (beta chain) was sequenced for a study of blood T cell repertoires in COVID-19. Study in general: PBMCs, B-cell-depleted T cells, or T cells were the source of the cDNA or gDNA that made up the material.

The CDR3 extends over 15 amino acids. The germline V and J ends were trimmed by 3 bases and 5 bases, with 11 bases remaining between them. CDR1 and CDR2 from the germline V gene are SGHVS and FQNEAQ. In the authors' workflow: Quantification of nucleated cells was approximated via reference gene primer amplification. Clones were sequenced by immunoSEQ multiplex PCR, and TCRdb holds only the in-frame ones, with some missing. V and J calls and clone size are those listed in that table; D and trimming were worked out from the DNA. This table holds some 180,000 clones, around 90% found once. The sample comprised peripheral blood. The genes are TRBV7-8 and TRBJ1-6, with D tentatively TRBD1 (5 bases). This receptor was identified in a man in his forties or fifties with acute or convalescent COVID-19. CDR3 in DNA: TGTGCCAGCAGCTTCGGGGGGGTGCATAATTCACCCCTCCACTTT. It specifies CASSFGGVHNSPLHF.